Below, 4 T cell receptor beta chains from the same sample are listed, as sequenced in a study of radiotherapy plus CTLA-4 blockade in lung cancer. The table came from immunoSEQ multiplex PCR; TCRdb's copy has only in-frame clones and leaves some out. The sample has fewer than 40,000 clones, 60% to 80% seen once. Sequencing was performed on peripheral blood, taken from a patient treated with radiotherapy plus ipilimumab. The receptors were gathered from a human donor with non-small cell lung cancer that progressed on radiotherapy plus ipilimumab.

The V and J genes are TRBV6-1 and TRBJ1-1, with TRBD1 matching 9 bases. V lost 5 bases, J lost 7 bases, and 8 bases stayed unmatched. Per the germline V gene, CDR1 is MNHNS and CDR2 is SASEGT. This CDR3 is built from 14 residues. CDR3 nucleotide sequence: TGTGCCAGCAGTTCCCGGGACAGGGCCCTTGAAGCTTTCTTT. Translated, it gives CASSSRDRALEAFF.

The chain joins TRBV14 to TRBJ2-2; 7 bases fit TRBD1. V gave up 6 bases and J gave up 0 bases; unmatched junction bases: 4. The germline V gene encodes CDR1 SGHDN and CDR2 FVKESK. CDR3 length: 15 residues. CDR3 in amino acids: CASSPGTANTGELFF. The DNA of the CDR3 is TGTGCCAGCAGTCCCGGGACAGCGAACACCGGGGAGCTGTTTTTT.

The chain carries TRBV19 and TRBJ1-2; TRBD1 matches 8 bases. Trimming removed 3 bases from V and 3 bases from J; junction bases left unmatched: 9. The CDR3 is made up of 16 amino acids. Germline CDR1 LNHDA, CDR2 SQIVND (reference sequence). The CDR3 protein is CASSILSGGAHYGYTF. CDR3 nucleotides: TGTGCCAGTAGTATTCTCTCAGGGGGCGCCCACTATGGCTACACCTTC.

The chain recombines TRBV10-3 with TRBJ1-1; 7 bases map to TRBD1. Trimming removed 0 bases from V and 0 bases from J; junction bases left unmatched: 4. The CDR3 spans 16 residues. The germline V gene encodes CDR1 ENHRY and CDR2 SYGVKD. This CDR3 is CAISESGTALNTEAFF. CDR3 DNA: TGTGCCATCAGTGAGTCAGGGACAGCTTTGAACACTGAAGCTTTCTTT.